This TCR beta chain was documented in a study of T cells in Graves' hyperthyroidism and ophthalmopathy. This clonotype showed up many times. RNA transcripts served as the template for amplifying TCR beta CDR3 regions. First-round RT-PCR targeting the TCR CDR3 was performed with the HTBI primer set. TCRdb used MiXCR to reprocess the multiplex PCR reads, holding one entry per CDR3 protein. The table includes about 320,000 distinct CDR3 sequences, approximately 17% detected once. Stable hyperthyroidism: no ophthalmopathy progression over 18 months of follow-up. Patients aged 18 to 65 with hyperthyroidism were newly diagnosed, with duration under 2 months. Exclusions: uncontrolled infection, other autoimmune disease, pregnancy, lactation. Diagnoses were established using clinical symptoms, serum thyroxine and TRAb, thyroid ultrasound and orbital computed tomography. In germline, CDR1 is SEHNR, CDR2 FQNEAQ (reference sequence). The V end was cut by 0 bases, the J end by 0 bases, with 12 bases between. The CDR3 consists of 16 residues.

The receptor's source is a man aged 30 to 39 with Graves' hyperthyroidism. The rearrangement links TRBV7-9 to TRBJ2-7; D remains unclear. Sequencing was performed on blood. The CDR3 DNA follows: TGTGCCAGCAGCTTAGCGGAAAGTGCCGCCTCCTACGAGCAGTACTTC. Translated, it gives CASSLAESAASYEQYF.